A selection of T cell receptor beta chains follows, all from one sample in a study of cytomegalovirus exposure and HLA in healthy donors. Assay: immunoSEQ multiplex PCR; the TCRdb copy retains only in-frame clones and omits some. The sample is made up of roughly 80,000 clones, and the top ten hold less than 1.5% of it. The sample was PBMCs. The receptors were gathered from a woman younger than 45 in good health and CMV-seronegative. Both conserved end residues are trimmed from each CDR3.

V: TRBV7-8; J: TRBJ2-7; CDR3: ASSGRVSYEQY
V: TRBV19; J: TRBJ1-1; CDR3: ASSIDKSTEAF
V: TRBV29-1; J: TRBJ2-5; CDR3: SVDDRGREETQY
V: TRBV5-6; J: TRBJ2-5; CDR3: ASSLSSIQETQY
V: TRBV6-5; J: TRBJ1-5; CDR3: ASSRDRQQPQH
V: TRBV6-1; J: TRBJ1-1; CDR3: ASSEALTLNTEAF
V: TRBV5-6; J: TRBJ1-1; CDR3: ASSWDSMNTEAF
V: TRBV27; J: TRBJ2-5; CDR3: ASSVVGVGETQY
V: TRBV20-1; J: TRBJ1-2; CDR3: SARGGDGYT
V: TRBV14; J: TRBJ2-5; CDR3: ASSQAGTGVGTQY
V: TRBV5-1; J: TRBJ1-1; CDR3: ASSLAHSSERGNAEAF
V: TRBV7-2; J: TRBJ2-7; CDR3: ASSLVPTRLQGAAEQY
V: TRBV30; J: TRBJ2-3; CDR3: AWSVIAGLTDTQY